What follows is one T cell receptor (beta chain) and its context. The CDR3 extends over 11 amino acids. V was clipped by 8 bases and J by 4 bases, with 8 bases between them. Germline V lookup: CDR1 SNHLY, CDR2 FYNNEI. Seattle patients were enrolled during active infection and followed longitudinally. This sample stems from a study of blood T cell repertoires in COVID-19. Study in general: Donors in the United States, Italy and Spain gave samples during acute or convalescent COVID-19.

Original handling: Estimation of nucleated cell counts relied on the amplification of reference gene primers. The repertoire was sequenced with immunoSEQ multiplex PCR; TCRdb's copy has only in-frame clones and lacks some. The V and J calls and clone size were taken over from that table, and D and trimming were inferred from the DNA. The repertoire holds 300,000 to 400,000 clones, with 87% as singletons. The material sequenced was peripheral blood. This receptor was identified in a man under 40 with COVID-19, enrolled during active disease. The V gene is TRBV2, the J gene TRBJ1-2; D not resolved. The CDR3 region has the DNA TGTGCCAGCGGCTCTTCCTATGGCTACACCTTC. Residues: CASGSSYGYTF. The full variable domain, completed using reference TRBV2 and TRBJ1-2, is EPEVTQTPSHQVTQMGQEVILRCVPISNHLYFYWYRQILGQKVEFLVSFYNNEISEKSEIFDDQFSVERPDGSNFTLKIRSTKLEDSAMYFCASGSSYGYTFGSGTRLTVV.